This TCR beta chain came from a study of graft-versus-host responses after intestinal transplantation. Of note for this clone: Its target is not known.

Trimming stripped 7 bases from V and 0 bases from J, with 3 bases between. The germline V gene encodes CDR1 MDHEN and CDR2 SYDVKM. The CDR3 sequence is 11 residues long. Only in-frame clones appear in the TCRdb table, and some are missing; sequencing was by immunoSEQ multiplex PCR. The table shows 70,000 or so clones, with 84% occurring only once. The sequenced sample was unstimulated CD4+ T cells sorted from spleen or lymph node cells, obtained before transplant. The chain recombines TRBV28 with TRBJ1-2; D unclear. The sequence came from a human donor who was the organ donor for an intestinal transplant. The CDR3 loop is CASTANYGYTF. CDR3 nucleotide sequence: TGTGCCAGCACAGCTAACTATGGCTACACCTTC.